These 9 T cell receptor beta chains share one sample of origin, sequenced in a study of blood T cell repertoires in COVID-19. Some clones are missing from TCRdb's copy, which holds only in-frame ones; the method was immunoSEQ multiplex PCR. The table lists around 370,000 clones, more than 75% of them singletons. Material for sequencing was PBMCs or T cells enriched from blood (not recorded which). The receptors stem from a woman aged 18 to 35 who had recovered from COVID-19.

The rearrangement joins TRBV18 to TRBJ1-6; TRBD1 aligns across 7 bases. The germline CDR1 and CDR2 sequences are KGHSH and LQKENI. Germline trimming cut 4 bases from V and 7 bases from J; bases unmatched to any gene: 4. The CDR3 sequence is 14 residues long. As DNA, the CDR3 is TGTGCCAGCTCACTACAGGGGAGCAATTCACCCCTCCACTTT. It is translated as CASSLQGSNSPLHF. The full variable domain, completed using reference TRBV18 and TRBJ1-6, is NAGVMQNPRHLVRRRGQEARLRCSPMKGHSHVYWYRQLPEEGLKFMVYLQKENIIDESGMPKERFSAEFPKEGPSILRIQQVVRGDSAAYFCASSLQGSNSPLHFGNGTRLTVT.

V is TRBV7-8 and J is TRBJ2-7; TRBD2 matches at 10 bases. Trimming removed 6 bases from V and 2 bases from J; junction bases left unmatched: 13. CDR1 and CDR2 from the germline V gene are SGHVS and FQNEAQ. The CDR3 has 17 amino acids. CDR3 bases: TGTGCCAGCAGTAAGCCCCTGGGACTAGCGAGTACCTACGAGCAGTACTTC. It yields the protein CASSKPLGLASTYEQYF.

The DNA for the CDR3 is TGTGCCAGCAGCCAAGCGGGACAGGGAGACAATTCACCCCTCCACTTT. Translation gives CASSQAGQGDNSPLHF. The genes are TRBV4-2 and TRBJ1-6, with 9 bases that match TRBD1. V lost 1 base, J lost 7 bases, and 5 bases stayed unmatched. CDR3 size: 16 residues. CDR1 is LGHNA and CDR2 is YNFKEQ in the germline V gene.

The CDR3 loop reads CASSLVGRGEQFF. The CDR3 DNA reads TGTGCCAGCAGCTTAGTAGGTCGGGGTGAGCAGTTCTTC. The chain employs TRBV7-2 and TRBJ2-1; possible D gene TRBD2, 5 bases. The CDR3 runs to 13 residues. Germline-derived CDR1 and CDR2 are SGHTA and FQGNSA. Deletions cut 1 base from V and 9 bases from J, with 10 bases between.

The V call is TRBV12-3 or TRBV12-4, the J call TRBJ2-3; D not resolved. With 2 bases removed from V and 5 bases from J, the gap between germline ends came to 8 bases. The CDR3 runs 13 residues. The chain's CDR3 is CASSLLTQDTQYF. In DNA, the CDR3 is TGTGCCAGCAGTTTATTGACTCAAGATACGCAGTATTTT.

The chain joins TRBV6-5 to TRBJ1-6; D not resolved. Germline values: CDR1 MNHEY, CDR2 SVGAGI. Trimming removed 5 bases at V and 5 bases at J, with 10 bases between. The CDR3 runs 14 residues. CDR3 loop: CASSSRVHNSPLHF. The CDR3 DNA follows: TGTGCCAGCAGTAGCCGGGTCCATAATTCACCCCTCCACTTT.

The CDR3 nucleotides read TGTGCCAGCAGCCGAGGACAGGGTAACACCGGGGAGCTGTTTTTT. It encodes CASSRGQGNTGELFF. The chain is built from TRBV4-2 and TRBJ2-2; 8 nucleotides agree with TRBD1. The V and J ends lost 4 bases and 2 bases, in that order; junction bases with no gene match: 3. CDR1 is LGHNA and CDR2 is YNFKEQ in the germline V gene. The CDR3 has 15 residues.

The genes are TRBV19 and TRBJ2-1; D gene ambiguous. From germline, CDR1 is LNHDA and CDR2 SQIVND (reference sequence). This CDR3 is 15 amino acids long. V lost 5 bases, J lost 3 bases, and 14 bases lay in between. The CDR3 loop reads CASSQDGELYNEQFF. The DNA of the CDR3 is TGTGCCAGTAGTCAAGACGGAGAACTCTACAATGAGCAGTTCTTC.

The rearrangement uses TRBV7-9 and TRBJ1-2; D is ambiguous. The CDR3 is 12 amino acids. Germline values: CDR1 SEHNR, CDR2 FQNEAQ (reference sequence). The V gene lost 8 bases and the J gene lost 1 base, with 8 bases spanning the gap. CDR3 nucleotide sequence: TGTGCCAGCTCCGGGAGTAACTATGGCTACACCTTC. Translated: CASSGSNYGYTF.